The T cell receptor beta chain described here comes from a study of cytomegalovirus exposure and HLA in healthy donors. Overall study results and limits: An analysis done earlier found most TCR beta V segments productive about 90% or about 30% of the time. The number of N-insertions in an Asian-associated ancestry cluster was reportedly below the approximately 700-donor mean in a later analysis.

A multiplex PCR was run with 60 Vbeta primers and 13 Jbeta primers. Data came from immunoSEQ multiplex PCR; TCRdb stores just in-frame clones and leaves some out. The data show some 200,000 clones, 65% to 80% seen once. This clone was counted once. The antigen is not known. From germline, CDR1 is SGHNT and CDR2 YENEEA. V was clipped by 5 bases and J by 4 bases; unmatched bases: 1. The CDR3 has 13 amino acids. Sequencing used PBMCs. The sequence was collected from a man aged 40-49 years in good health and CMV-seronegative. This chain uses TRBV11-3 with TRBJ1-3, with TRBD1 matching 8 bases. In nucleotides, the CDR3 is TGTGCCAGCAGCCGGACAGGGGGAAACACCATATATTTT. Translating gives CASSRTGGNTIYF.